This is a list of T cell receptor beta chains from one sample in a study of blood T cell repertoires in COVID-19. TCRdb's copy holds only in-frame clones and misses some; the assay was immunoSEQ multiplex PCR. This repertoire shows some 50,000 clones, 70% to 90% found once; its top ten account for approximately 27%. The material sequenced was peripheral blood. Receptor source: a human donor in a cohort sampled during active COVID-19. The conserved cysteine and the conserved F or W are not part of the CDR3 here. Each record gives: V gene, CDR3 protein.

TRBV19 | ASSLPPGQGNIQY
TRBV28 | ASSPWTGGYGYT
TRBV5-1 | ASSLVESGANVLT
TRBV5-1 | ASRVYSQETQY
TRBV28 | ASSSSWDRGHQPQH
TRBV6-1 | ASSERGFDAGELF
TRBV27 | ASSTATGNTIY
TRBV10-1 | ASSNPPKGQYSNQPQH
TRBV7-7 | ASSPLVGAPTEAF
TRBV6-6 | ASSPPLTAPGVEQY
TRBV12-5 | ASGSGRASGNEQF
TRBV27 | ASSRDYNLYEQY
TRBV5-6 | ASSFRDRAEQY
TRBV15 | ATRGLEETQY
TRBV10-2 | ASSEWKGASGNTIY
TRBV18 | ASSLDTDGKLF
TRBV7-7 | ASSPAGRQETQY
TRBV6-5 | ASTPGSFQETQY
TRBV9 | ASSPRDRGNSPLH
TRBV10-3 | AINPTSGVGTGTGELF
TRBV5-8 | ASSVGTGADTQY
TRBV9 | ASRAGTANTGELF
TRBV3-1/TRBV3-2 | ASSLRLTTSGELF
TRBV4-2 | ASSHPGQGDAPLH
TRBV9 | ASSVEQGAYEQY
TRBV5-1 | ASASRVNYEQY
TRBV19 | ASSIFPNTEAF